This entry lists 24 T cell receptor beta chains sequenced from one sample in a study of blood T cells in healthy people across ages. A second PCR of about 7 to 12 cycles used a sample-barcoded 5' primer and a J-beta primer mix. Each CDR3 protein gets one entry after TCRdb re-called the 5' RACE reads with MiXCR. The table shows about 1 million distinct CDR3 sequences, with around 45% occurring only once. Sample: blood. The receptors here all came from a woman aged 60-70 years in good health.

This clonotype was picked up a small number of times. This chain uses TRBV7-9 with TRBJ2-5, with a weak D call TRBD1 (6 bases). The V gene's germline CDR1 is SEHNR and CDR2 FQNEAQ (reference sequence). The CDR3 runs to 16 residues. Trimming stripped 1 base from V and 1 base from J, with 13 bases between. The CDR3 sequence is CASSLGLQGTQETQYF. The CDR3 nucleotides read TGTGCCAGCAGCTTAGGCCTACAGGGCACCCAAGAGACCCAGTACTTC.

V gene TRBV18 combines with J gene TRBJ2-3; D is possibly TRBD2 (5 bases). V gave up 6 bases and J gave up 0 bases, with 25 bases separating them. The V gene's germline CDR1 is KGHSH and CDR2 LQKENI. The CDR3 is 19 amino acids. In nucleotides, the CDR3 is TGTGCCAGCTCGCCAAGTATCACCGTAGGGAGTTTGAGCACAGATACGCAGTATTTT. This codes for CASSPSITVGSLSTDTQYF.

The gene calls are TRBV5-1 and TRBJ1-4, with a possible D match to TRBD1 (5 bases). V was pared by 5 bases and J by 5 bases, with 13 bases between. The germline V gene encodes CDR1 SGHRS and CDR2 YFSETQ. The CDR3 has 14 amino acids. CDR3 protein: CASRPDSPNEKLFF. CDR3 coding DNA: TGCGCCAGCAGACCCGACAGTCCCAATGAAAAACTGTTTTTT.

This CDR3 is CASRLGLAGDEQFF. The CDR3 region has the DNA TGTGCCAGCAGACTAGGACTAGCGGGCGATGAGCAGTTCTTC. This chain connects TRBV6-5 to TRBJ2-1; 11 nucleotides match TRBD2. The ends lost 6 bases at V and 8 bases at J; junction bases unmatched: 6. The length of the CDR3 is 14 residues. In germline, CDR1 is MNHEY, CDR2 SVGAGI.

The chain links TRBV27 to TRBJ2-3; 9 bases fit TRBD1. Germline V gene sequence: CDR1 MNHEY, CDR2 SMNVEV (reference sequence). V dropped 6 bases and J dropped 7; count of bases not matched to a gene: 11. The CDR3 runs 15 residues. CDR3 coding DNA: TGTGCCAGCAGCCAACAGGGGGCGCTTGGGCATACGCAGTATTTT. Protein sequence: CASSQQGALGHTQYF.

The chain is built from TRBV7-9 and TRBJ2-3; tentatively, D is TRBD2 (6 bases). The CDR3 extends over 15 amino acids. Trimming removed 9 bases from V and 3 bases from J, with 19 bases in between. CDR1 is SEHNR and CDR2 is FQNEAQ in the germline V gene (reference sequence). Here the CDR3 DNA reads TGTGCCAGTTGGGGGGTAGGGCCGTGGACAGATACGCAGTATTTT. Its protein product is CASWGVGPWTDTQYF.

The rearrangement links TRBV2 to TRBJ1-2; D is unclear. The CDR3 consists of 12 residues. Trimming shortened V by 2 bases and J by 4 bases, and 5 bases separated the two germline ends. The germline CDR1 and CDR2 sequences are SNHLY and FYNNEI. The DNA for the CDR3 is TGTGCCAGCAGTGAAAACATCTATGGCTACACCTTC. Its protein product is CASSENIYGYTF.

V and J are TRBV5-1 and TRBJ2-3; TRBD1 matches 8 bases. CDR1 and CDR2 from the germline V gene are SGHRS and YFSETQ. The CDR3 is 15 residues long. Germline trimming cut 3 bases from V and 2 bases from J; bases unmatched to any gene: 5. CDR3 sequence reads: CASSSGQDSTDTQYF. The DNA for the CDR3 is TGCGCCAGCAGCTCGGGACAGGACTCCACAGATACGCAGTATTTT.

This clonotype was recorded a few times. The chain links TRBV5-6 to TRBJ2-5, with 8 bases aligning to TRBD1. V was clipped by 4 bases and J by 1 base; unmatched bases: 6. The length of the CDR3 is 15 residues. Germline V gives CDR1 SGHDT, CDR2 YYEEEE. CDR3 protein: CASSPETGAQETQYF. The CDR3 nucleotides are TGTGCCAGCAGCCCAGAGACAGGGGCCCAAGAGACCCAGTACTTC.

The rearrangement links TRBV30 to TRBJ2-5; no clear D. The closer fit of TRBJ2-7 to the DNA end suggests the J call may be wrong. Germline loops: CDR1 GTSNPN, CDR2 SVGIG (reference sequence). This CDR3 is built from 13 residues. The CDR3 DNA follows: TGTGCCTGGAAAGGGCCCTCAAGTGGCGAGCAGTACTTC. Its translation is CAWKGPSSGEQYF.

J is TRBJ1-2 and V is TRBV14, with 7 bases matching TRBD1. With 1 base clipped from V and 4 bases from J, the junction kept 9 bases outside the gene matches. The CDR3 is 16 residues long. Germline V gene sequence: CDR1 SGHDN, CDR2 FVKESK. The CDR3 region has the DNA TGTGCCAGCAGCCAAGCGACAGGGCCAGGAGGCTATGGCTACACCTTC. Translation gives CASSQATGPGGYGYTF. The full variable domain, its missing parts supplied by reference TRBV14 and TRBJ1-2, is EAGVTQFPSHSVIEKGQTVTLRCDPISGHDNLYWYRRVMGKEIKFLLHFVKESKQDESGMPNNRFLAERTGGTYSTLKVQPAELEDSGVYFCASSQATGPGGYGYTFGSGTRLTVV.

The sample holds a few counts of this clonotype. The chain is built from TRBV29-1 and TRBJ2-3, with TRBD1 identical over 10 bases. Losses at the gene ends were 7 bases for V and 6 bases for J; bases not matched to a gene: 4. The CDR3 loop spans 12 amino acids. Germline CDR1 SQVTM, CDR2 ANQGSEA. The CDR3 loop reads CSDGTGVDTQYF. In DNA form, the CDR3 reads TGCAGCGACGGGACAGGGGTTGATACGCAGTATTTT.

This clonotype came up once. V and J are TRBV10-3 and TRBJ1-2; D gene uncertain. V was shortened by 7 bases and J by 2 bases, with 14 bases between the two germline ends. Germline V gene lookup returns CDR1 ENHRY and CDR2 SYGVKD. The CDR3 loop spans 14 amino acids. This CDR3 reads CAITRQPENYGYTF. For the CDR3, the DNA is TGTGCCATCACCAGACAACCTGAAAACTATGGCTACACCTTC.

J is TRBJ2-5 and V is TRBV20-1, with 9 bases matching TRBD2. J was trimmed by 2 bases and V by 5 bases; bases with no gene match: 6. Germline loops: CDR1 DFQATT, CDR2 SNEGSKA (reference sequence). This CDR3 spans 14 amino acids. CDR3 residues: CSASSGTLQETQYF. CDR3 DNA: TGCAGTGCTTCTAGCGGGACCTTGCAAGAGACCCAGTACTTC.

The genes are TRBV20-1 and TRBJ2-5; 7 positions agree with TRBD2. In germline, CDR1 is DFQATT, CDR2 SNEGSKA (reference sequence). CDR3 size: 16 residues. Unmatched junction bases numbered 7, after V lost 0 bases and J lost 0 bases. The CDR3 nucleotides read TGCAGTGCTAGAGATAGAAGCGGGGTGTACCAAGAGACCCAGTACTTC. Protein product: CSARDRSGVYQETQYF.

This rearrangement joins TRBV27 to TRBJ2-5, with D unresolved. The better agreement between TRBJ2-7 and the DNA end casts doubt on the J call. Germline CDR1 reads MNHEY; CDR2 reads SMNVEV (reference sequence). This CDR3 has 12 amino acids. CDR3 in DNA: TGTGCCAGCATTTTTCTGGGGTACGAGCAGTACTTC. Translating it yields CASIFLGYEQYF.

This clonotype came up a few times. This chain uses TRBV24-1 with TRBJ2-4; D not certain. The J call may be in error: the DNA end matches TRBJ2-7 better. The germline V gene has CDR1 KGHDR and CDR2 SFDVKD. CDR3 size: 14 residues. CDR3 sequence: CATSGYGVSDEQYF. In DNA form, the CDR3 reads TGTGCCACCAGTGGTTATGGGGTATCGGACGAGCAGTACTTC.

The chain carries TRBV20-1 and TRBJ2-1; D remains ambiguous. With 3 bases removed from V and 4 bases from J, the gap between germline ends came to 22 bases. The CDR3 contains 17 residues. Germline V CDR1 and CDR2: DFQATT, SNEGSKA (reference sequence). CDR3 sequence (DNA): TGCAGTGCTAGTGAGCTTCGGCTAGGTATCTCGTACAATGAGCAGTTCTTC. Translated: CSASELRLGISYNEQFF.

The chain uses TRBV12-3 or TRBV12-4 and TRBJ2-5; possible D gene TRBD2, 5 bases. Trimming cost V 3 bases and J 11 bases, with 13 bases left between them. The CDR3 spans 12 residues. CDR3 amino acids: CASSFEGLGQYF. CDR3 nucleotide sequence: TGTGCCAGCAGTTTTGAAGGACTCGGGCAGTACTTC.

This clonotype was counted only a few times. The chain uses TRBV5-1 and TRBJ2-1; 10 positions agree with TRBD1. After removal of 7 bases from V and 4 bases from J, the junction contained 2 bases not matched to a gene. The CDR3 contains 13 residues. Germline V gene lookup returns CDR1 SGHRS and CDR2 YFSETQ. CDR3 DNA: TGCGCCAGCGGGGACAGGGGATACAATGAGCAGTTCTTC. Translation gives CASGDRGYNEQFF.

This clonotype appeared a single time. Germline is not matched at one junction end, which may reflect a read error. J is TRBJ2-1 and V is TRBV4-2; D is uncertain. Germline values: CDR1 LGHNA, CDR2 YNFKEQ. The CDR3 has 12 residues. CDR3 in DNA: TGTGCCAGTAGCCAATTTTACAATGAGCAGTTCTTC. This gives the protein CASSQFYNEQFF.

The chain couples TRBV6-1 to TRBJ2-1; TRBD2 agrees at 12 bases. There are 21 residues in the CDR3. Unmatched junction bases numbered 17, after V lost 2 bases and J lost 3 bases. Germline CDR1 MNHNS, CDR2 SASEGT. The CDR3 sequence is CASSERDRGASGRARYNEQFF. CDR3 coding DNA: TGTGCCAGCAGTGAAAGGGATCGGGGGGCTAGCGGGAGGGCGCGCTACAATGAGCAGTTCTTC.

The CDR3 spells CSAWDDGSYEQYF. CDR3 nucleotides: TGCAGTGCTTGGGACGACGGCTCCTACGAGCAGTACTTC. This sequence joins TRBV20-1 and TRBJ2-7; D is possibly TRBD1 or TRBD2 (5 bases each). The CDR3 contains 13 residues. CDR1 is DFQATT and CDR2 is SNEGSKA in the germline V gene (reference sequence). V lost 5 bases and J lost 0, with 11 bases in between.

With respect to this clonotype: A much bigger clone sits one base away, suggesting this may be a read error. The chain recombines TRBV28 with TRBJ2-7; D uncertain. V was cut by 7 bases and J by 2 bases, with 6 bases left in between. Per the germline V gene, CDR1 is MDHEN and CDR2 is SYDVKM. This CDR3 has 11 residues. The CDR3 DNA reads as TGTGCCAGCACCTTCGCCTACGAGCAGTACTTC. It translates to CASTFAYEQYF.